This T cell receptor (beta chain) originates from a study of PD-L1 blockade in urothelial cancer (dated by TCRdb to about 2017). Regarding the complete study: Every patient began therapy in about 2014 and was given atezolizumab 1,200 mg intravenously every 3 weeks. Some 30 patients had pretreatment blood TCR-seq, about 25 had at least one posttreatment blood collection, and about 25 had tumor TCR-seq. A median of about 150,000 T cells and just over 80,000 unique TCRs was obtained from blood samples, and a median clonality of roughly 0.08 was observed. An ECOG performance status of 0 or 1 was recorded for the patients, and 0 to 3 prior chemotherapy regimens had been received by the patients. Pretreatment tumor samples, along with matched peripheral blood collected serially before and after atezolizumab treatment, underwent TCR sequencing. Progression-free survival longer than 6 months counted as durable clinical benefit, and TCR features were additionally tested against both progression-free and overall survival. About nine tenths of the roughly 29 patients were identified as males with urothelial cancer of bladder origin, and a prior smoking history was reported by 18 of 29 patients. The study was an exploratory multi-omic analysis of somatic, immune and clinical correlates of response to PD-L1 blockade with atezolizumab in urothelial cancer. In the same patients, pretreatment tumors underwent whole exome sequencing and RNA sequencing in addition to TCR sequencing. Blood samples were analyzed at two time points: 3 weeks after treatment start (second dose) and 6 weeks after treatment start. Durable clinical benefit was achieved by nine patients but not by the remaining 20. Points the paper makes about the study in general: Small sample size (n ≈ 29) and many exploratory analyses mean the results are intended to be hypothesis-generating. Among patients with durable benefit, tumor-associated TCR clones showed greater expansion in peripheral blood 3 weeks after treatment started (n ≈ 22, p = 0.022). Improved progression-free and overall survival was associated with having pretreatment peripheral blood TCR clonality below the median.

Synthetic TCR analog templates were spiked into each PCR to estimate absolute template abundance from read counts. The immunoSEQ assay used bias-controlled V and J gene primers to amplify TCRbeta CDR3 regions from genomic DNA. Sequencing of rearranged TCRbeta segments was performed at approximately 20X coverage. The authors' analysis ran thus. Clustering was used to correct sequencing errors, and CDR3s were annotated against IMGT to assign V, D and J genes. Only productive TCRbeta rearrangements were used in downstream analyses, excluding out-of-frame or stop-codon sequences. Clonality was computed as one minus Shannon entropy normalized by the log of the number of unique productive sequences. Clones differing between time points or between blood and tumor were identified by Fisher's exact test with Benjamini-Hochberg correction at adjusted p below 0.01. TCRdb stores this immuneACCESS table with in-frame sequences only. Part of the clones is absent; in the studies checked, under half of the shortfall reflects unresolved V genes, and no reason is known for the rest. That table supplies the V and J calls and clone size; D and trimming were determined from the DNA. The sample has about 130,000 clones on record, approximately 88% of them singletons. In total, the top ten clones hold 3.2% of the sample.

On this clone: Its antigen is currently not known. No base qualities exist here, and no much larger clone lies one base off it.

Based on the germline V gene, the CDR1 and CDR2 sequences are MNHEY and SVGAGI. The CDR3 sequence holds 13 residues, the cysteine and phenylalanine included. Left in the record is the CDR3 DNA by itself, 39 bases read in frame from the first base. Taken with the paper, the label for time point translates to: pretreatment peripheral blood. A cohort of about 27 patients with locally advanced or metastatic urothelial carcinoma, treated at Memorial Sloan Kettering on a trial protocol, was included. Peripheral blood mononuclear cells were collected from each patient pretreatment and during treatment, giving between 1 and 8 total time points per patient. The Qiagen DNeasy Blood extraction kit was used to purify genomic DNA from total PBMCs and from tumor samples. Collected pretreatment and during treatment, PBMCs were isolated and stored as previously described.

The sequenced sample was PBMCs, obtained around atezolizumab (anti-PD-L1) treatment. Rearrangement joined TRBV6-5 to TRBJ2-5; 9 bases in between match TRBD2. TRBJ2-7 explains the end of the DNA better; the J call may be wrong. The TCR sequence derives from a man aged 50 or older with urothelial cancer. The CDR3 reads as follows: CASRPAGGYEQYF. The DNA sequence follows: TGTGCCAGCCGGCCAGCGGGGGGCTACGAGCAGTACTTC.